This entry lists 24 T cell receptor beta chains sequenced from one sample in a study of blood T cell repertoires in COVID-19. Profiling relied on immunoSEQ multiplex PCR, and the TCRdb table lists in-frame clones only, not all of them. In the table there are roughly 81,000 clones, about nine tenths of which are singletons. The sample was peripheral blood. All receptors come from a woman aged 45-65 years in a cohort sampled during active COVID-19.

This chain uses TRBV28 with TRBJ2-6; 10 bases agree with TRBD2. Germline V lookup: CDR1 MDHEN, CDR2 SYDVKM. The V gene end was trimmed by 3 bases and the J gene end by 1 base; junction bases not matched to a gene: 3. This CDR3 region has 17 residues. The CDR3 spells CASSFLAGVSGANVLTF. The CDR3 coding sequence is TGTGCCAGCAGTTTTCTAGCGGGAGTATCTGGGGCCAACGTCCTGACTTTC.

J is TRBJ1-1 and V is TRBV5-1, with TRBD1 identical over 7 bases. Germline V CDR1 and CDR2: SGHRS, YFSETQ. This CDR3 region has 17 residues. The V and J ends lost 0 bases and 4 bases, in that order; junction bases with no gene match: 12. The CDR3 bases are TGCGCCAGCAGCTTGGGTGGGACAGACCGGTGGGGCACTGAAGCTTTCTTT. Protein: CASSLGGTDRWGTEAFF.

This chain connects TRBV16 to TRBJ1-2; the D is unclear. Germline CDR1 is KGHSY and CDR2 is FQNENV. The V end lost 2 bases, the J end lost 4 bases, and 11 bases lay between the germline ends. The CDR3 runs 14 residues. CDR3 residues: CASSQSAPTYGYTF. CDR3 coding DNA: TGTGCCAGCAGCCAAAGCGCGCCGACCTATGGCTACACCTTC.

This clone was picked up one time. This chain uses TRBV11-1 with TRBJ2-1, with 9 bases aligning to TRBD1. The CDR3 sequence is 15 residues long. Per the germline V gene, CDR1 is SGHAT and CDR2 is FQDESV (reference sequence). After removal of 5 bases from V and 9 bases from J, the junction contained 11 bases not matched to a gene. The DNA of the CDR3 is TGTGCCAGCAGCCAAAGTCCCGGGACAGGGCTTGAGCAGTTCTTC. Encoded protein: CASSQSPGTGLEQFF.

The V call is TRBV6-5, the J call TRBJ1-1; D not certain. Trimming pared 7 bases from V and 3 bases from J, leaving 6 bases between. Germline V gene data show CDR1 as MNHEY and CDR2 as SVGAGI. The CDR3 is made up of 11 amino acids. Written as DNA, the CDR3 is TGTGCCAGCACCCAATACACTGAAGCTTTCTTT. Translated, it gives CASTQYTEAFF.

The chain links TRBV7-9 to TRBJ2-3; 8 nucleotides match TRBD1. J was trimmed by 2 bases and V by 2 bases; bases with no gene match: 9. From germline, CDR1 is SEHNR and CDR2 FQNEAQ (reference sequence). The CDR3 is made up of 17 amino acids. The CDR3 spells CASSLYYRTGPTDTQYF. As DNA, the CDR3 is TGTGCCAGCAGCTTATACTATAGGACAGGGCCCACAGATACGCAGTATTTT.

The chain recombines TRBV28 with TRBJ2-7; the D is unclear. This CDR3 spans 13 amino acids. Germline CDR1 reads MDHEN; CDR2 reads SYDVKM. V shed 3 bases and J shed 6 bases, with 12 bases lying between them. The CDR3 is CASSFLQLGEQYF. The CDR3 DNA reads TGTGCCAGCAGTTTTCTCCAACTCGGCGAGCAGTACTTC. The complete variable domain, with remaining parts taken from reference TRBV28 and TRBJ2-7, reads DVKVTQSSRYLVKRTGEKVFLECVQDMDHENMFWYRQDPGLGLRLIYFSYDVKMKEKGDIPEGYSVSREKKERFSLILESASTNQTSMYLCASSFLQLGEQYFGPGTRLTVT.

This chain links TRBV5-4 with TRBJ2-7, with TRBD2 matching 11 bases. The CDR3 runs 16 residues. The V gene end was trimmed by 1 base and the J gene end by 2 bases; junction bases not matched to a gene: 5. Germline V gives CDR1 SGHNT, CDR2 YYREEE (reference sequence). CDR3 bases: TGTGCCAGCAGCTTGTCGCTGACTAGCGGGGCCTACGAGCAGTACTTC. The encoded protein is CASSLSLTSGAYEQYF.

This clone was seen more than once but under ten times. The rearrangement joins TRBV15 to TRBJ2-7; maybe TRBD1 (6 bases). The V gene lost 1 base and the J gene lost 3 bases, with 10 bases spanning the gap. Germline CDR1 is LNHNV and CDR2 is YYDKDF (reference sequence). The CDR3 contains 14 residues. This CDR3 reads CATSRVGQLYEQYF. The CDR3 nucleotides read TGTGCCACCAGCAGAGTCGGACAGCTCTACGAGCAGTACTTC.

The chain couples TRBV11-3 to TRBJ1-2; D might be TRBD1 (6 bases). V lost 0 bases and J lost 4, with 12 bases in between. Germline assignment: CDR1 SGHNT and CDR2 YENEEA. The length of the CDR3 is 15 residues. The CDR3 region has the DNA TGTGCCAGCAGCTTAGATCCGGGGGGCGTCTATGGCTACACCTTC. The encoded protein is CASSLDPGGVYGYTF.

This chain links TRBV3-1 (or the pseudogene TRBV3-2) with TRBJ2-6, with no clear D. V was trimmed by 4 bases and J by 4 bases, leaving 5 bases between them. Germline lookup yields CDR1 LGHDT and CDR2 YNNKEL (reference sequence). The CDR3 is 13 residues long. The CDR3 region is CASSLQGANVLTF. The CDR3 nucleotides read TGTGCCAGCAGCCTTCAAGGGGCCAACGTCCTGACTTTC.

The rearrangement links TRBV28 to TRBJ1-2, with D unresolved. The germline gives CDR1 MDHEN, CDR2 SYDVKM. Between the trimmed V and J ends, which lost 6 bases and 4 bases, there was a span of 18 bases. This CDR3 is built from 15 residues. The CDR3 sequence is CASRVRAVSVYGYTF. The CDR3 bases are TGTGCCAGCAGGGTTAGAGCGGTTTCGGTCTATGGCTACACCTTC.

The chain recombines TRBV15 with TRBJ2-7, with 12 bases lining up with TRBD2. V was pared by 1 base and J by 2 bases, with 6 bases of the junction left unmatched. There are 17 residues in the CDR3. Germline loops: CDR1 LNHNV, CDR2 YYDKDF (reference sequence). CDR3: CATSRVPLAGGPYEQYF. CDR3 nucleotides: TGTGCCACCAGCAGAGTCCCTCTAGCGGGAGGGCCCTACGAGCAGTACTTC. The variable domain in full, completed from reference TRBV15 and TRBJ2-7, reads DAMVIQNPRYQVTQFGKPVTLSCSQTLNHNVMYWYQQKSSQAPKLLFHYYDKDFNNEADTPDNFQSRRPNTSFCFLDIRSPGLGDTAMYLCATSRVPLAGGPYEQYFGPGTRLTVT.

V is TRBV4-1 and J is TRBJ1-1; D is undetermined. Germline V gene lookup returns CDR1 MGHRA and CDR2 YSYEKL. Trimming removed 0 bases from V and 8 bases from J, with 10 bases in between. The CDR3 consists of 13 residues. CDR3 region: CASSQDRRGEAFF. In nucleotides, the CDR3 is TGCGCCAGCAGCCAAGACAGAAGAGGCGAAGCTTTCTTT.

V and J are TRBV6-5 and TRBJ2-3; TRBD1 aligns across 8 bases. The V and J ends lost 5 bases and 5 bases, in that order; junction bases with no gene match: 9. CDR3 length: 15 residues. CDR1 and CDR2 from the germline V gene are MNHEY and SVGAGI. CDR3 DNA: TGTGCCAGCAGTCCTAGGACAGGGAGGAAAGATACGCAGTATTTT. Its protein product is CASSPRTGRKDTQYF.

A few counts support this clone. The V call is TRBV7-9, the J call TRBJ2-3; 13 nucleotides line up with TRBD2. This CDR3 has 17 residues. Germline V CDR1 and CDR2: SEHNR, FQNEAQ (reference sequence). V shed 2 bases and J 3 bases; nucleotides not matched to a gene: 5. The CDR3 DNA follows: TGTGCCAGCAGCTTACGCCGACTAGCGGGGGGTACAGATACGCAGTATTTT. Translated: CASSLRRLAGGTDTQYF.

The V gene is TRBV9, the J gene TRBJ2-1, with TRBD2 matching over 8 bases. Germline loops: CDR1 SGDLS, CDR2 YYNGEE. V was clipped by 0 bases and J by 7 bases; unmatched bases: 6. CDR3 size: 15 residues. The CDR3 loop reads CASSVAATSENEQFF. DNA of the CDR3: TGTGCCAGCAGCGTAGCCGCGACTAGCGAGAATGAGCAGTTCTTC.

The gene calls are TRBV29-1 and TRBJ1-2; D unresolved. Trimming took 3 bases from V and 8 from J, leaving 16 bases between them. The CDR3 contains 13 residues. Germline CDR1 SQVTM, CDR2 ANQGSEA. The chain's CDR3 is CSVEPSTEKGYTF. The CDR3 region has the DNA TGCAGCGTTGAGCCCTCGACTGAGAAGGGCTACACCTTC.

This clone has a single count. The chain uses TRBV6-6 and TRBJ2-7; 8 bases are a match to TRBD1. The trim removed 6 bases at V and 6 bases at J, leaving 13 bases unmatched. This CDR3 is built from 15 residues. The germline gives CDR1 MNHNY, CDR2 SVGAGI (reference sequence). Written as DNA, the CDR3 is TGTGCCAGCAGAGAAATCGGACAGGGCTTGGCCGAGCAGTACTTC. It yields the protein CASREIGQGLAEQYF.

In DNA form, the CDR3 reads TGTGCCAGCAGCTTGGTGTCAGGGCAACGCACAGATACGCAGTATTTT. Encoded protein: CASSLVSGQRTDTQYF. The chain couples TRBV5-8 to TRBJ2-3; weak D call: TRBD1 (5 bases). Trimming shortened V by 0 bases and J by 1 base, and 12 bases separated the two germline ends. The germline V gene encodes CDR1 SGHTS and CDR2 YDEGEE. This CDR3 region has 16 residues.

This clone was detected once. V gene TRBV3-1 (or the pseudogene TRBV3-2) combines with J gene TRBJ1-3; 7 nucleotides match TRBD1. The CDR3 extends over 14 amino acids. V trimming: 6 bases; J trimming: 4 bases; junction bases outside the gene matches: 6. Germline values: CDR1 LGHDT, CDR2 YNNKEL (reference sequence). The CDR3 DNA reads TGTGCCAGCAGGGAACAGGGGACGGGAAACACCATATATTTT. It yields the protein CASREQGTGNTIYF.

The rearrangement uses TRBV4-1 and TRBJ1-5, with 8 bases aligning to TRBD1. The germline CDR1 and CDR2 sequences are MGHRA and YSYEKL. The CDR3 totals 14 residues. V lost 4 bases, J lost 6 bases, and 5 bases stayed unmatched. Written as DNA, the CDR3 is TGCGCCAGCAGCCGCGGACAGGGTAGTCAGCCCCAGCATTTT. Translated: CASSRGQGSQPQHF.

V and J are TRBV3-1 (or the pseudogene TRBV3-2) and TRBJ1-3; TRBD1 is a possible D gene (5 bases). Between the trimmed V and J ends, which lost 5 bases and 0 bases, there was a span of 17 bases. This CDR3 contains 17 residues. The germline CDR1 and CDR2 sequences are LGHDT and YNNKEL (reference sequence). The CDR3 DNA sequence: TGTGCCAGCAGCACCGGACACGGAGACTTCTCTGGAAACACCATATATTTT. This gives the protein CASSTGHGDFSGNTIYF.

This clone came up a few times. The chain carries TRBV9 and TRBJ1-3; D is possibly TRBD1 (6 bases). Germline V gene data show CDR1 as SGDLS and CDR2 as YYNGEE. The germline V and J ends were trimmed by 3 bases and 1 base, with 8 bases remaining between them. The CDR3 is 14 residues long. CDR3 region: CASSGTGSGNTIYF. DNA of the CDR3: TGTGCCAGCAGCGGTACAGGGTCTGGAAACACCATATATTTT.